This TCR beta chain was captured by sequencing in a study of graft-versus-host responses after intestinal transplantation. Whole-study context: Multivisceral, liver-intestinal, or isolated intestinal transplants were given to recipients. Recipients uniformly received anti-thymocyte globulin induction, followed by tacrolimus and steroids for 2 to 4 years. Study results and limitations: Present in recipient marrow, GvH clones included some that appeared first in ileum or blood.

Libraries were prepared by immunoSEQ multiplex PCR; TCRdb keeps only in-frame clonotypes and omits some of them. Among about 23,000 clones, roughly nine tenths were seen once, and the ten largest hold under 2%. The length of the CDR3 is 13 residues. Trimming shortened V by 2 bases and J by 4 bases, and 6 bases separated the two germline ends. The germline gives CDR1 SGHNT, CDR2 YYREEE (reference sequence). On this clone: The antigen is undetermined.

The sequence came from a human patient who received an intestinal transplant, so some T cells may come from the graft donor. The source was PBMCs, collected roughly 38 days after intestinal transplant. This chain links TRBV5-4 with TRBJ2-2; no clear D. The CDR3 sequence is CASSFRRTGELFF. The DNA for the CDR3 is TGTGCCAGCAGCTTCCGGCGCACCGGGGAGCTGTTTTTT. The full variable domain, rest sourced from reference TRBV5-4 and TRBJ2-2, is ETGVTQSPTHLIKTRGQQVTLRCSSQSGHNTVSWYQQALGQGPQFIFQYYREEENGRGNFPPRFSGLQFPNYSSELNVNALELDDSALYLCASSFRRTGELFFGEGSRLTVL.